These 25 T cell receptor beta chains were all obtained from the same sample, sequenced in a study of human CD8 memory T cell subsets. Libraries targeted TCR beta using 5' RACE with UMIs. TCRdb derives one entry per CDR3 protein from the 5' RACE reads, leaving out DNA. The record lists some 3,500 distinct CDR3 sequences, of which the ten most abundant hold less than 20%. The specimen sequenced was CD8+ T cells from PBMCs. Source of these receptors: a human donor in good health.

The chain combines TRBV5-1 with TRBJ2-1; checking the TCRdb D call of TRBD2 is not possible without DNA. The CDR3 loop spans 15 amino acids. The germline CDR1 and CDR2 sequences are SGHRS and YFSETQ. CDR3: CASRLSGGGYNEQFF.

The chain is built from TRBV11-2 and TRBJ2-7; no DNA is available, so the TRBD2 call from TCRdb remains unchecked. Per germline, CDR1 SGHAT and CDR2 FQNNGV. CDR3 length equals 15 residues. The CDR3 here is CASSSGTSGIYEQYF.

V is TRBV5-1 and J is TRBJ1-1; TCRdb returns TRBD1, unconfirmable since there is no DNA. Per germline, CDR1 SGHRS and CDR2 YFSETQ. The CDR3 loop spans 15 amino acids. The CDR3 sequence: CASSDRDRVDTEAFF.

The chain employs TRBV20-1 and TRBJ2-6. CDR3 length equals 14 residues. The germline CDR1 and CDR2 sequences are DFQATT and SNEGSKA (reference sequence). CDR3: CSAIDSSGANVLTF.

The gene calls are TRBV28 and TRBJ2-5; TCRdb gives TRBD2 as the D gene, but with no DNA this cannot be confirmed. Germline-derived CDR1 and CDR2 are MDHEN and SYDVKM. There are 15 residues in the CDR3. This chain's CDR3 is CASSPEGTSQETQYF.

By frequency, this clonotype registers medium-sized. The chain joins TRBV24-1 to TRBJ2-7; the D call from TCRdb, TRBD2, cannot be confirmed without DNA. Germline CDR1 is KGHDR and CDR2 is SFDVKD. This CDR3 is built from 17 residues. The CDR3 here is CATSDGPSSGRSYEQYF.

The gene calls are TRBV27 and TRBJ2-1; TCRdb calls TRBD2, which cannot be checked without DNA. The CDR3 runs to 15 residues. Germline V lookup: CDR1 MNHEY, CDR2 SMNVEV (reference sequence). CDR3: CASRPEALGFNEQFF.

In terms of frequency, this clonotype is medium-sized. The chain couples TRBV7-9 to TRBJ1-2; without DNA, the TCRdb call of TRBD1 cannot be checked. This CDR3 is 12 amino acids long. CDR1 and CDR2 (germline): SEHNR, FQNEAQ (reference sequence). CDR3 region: CASSDRGNGYTF. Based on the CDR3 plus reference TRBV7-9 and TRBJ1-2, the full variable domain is DTGVSQNPRHKITKRGQNVTFRCDPISEHNRLYWYRQTLGQGPEFLTYFQNEAQLEKSRLLSDRFSAERPKGSFSTLEIQRTEQGDSAMYLCASSDRGNGYTFGSGTRLTVV.

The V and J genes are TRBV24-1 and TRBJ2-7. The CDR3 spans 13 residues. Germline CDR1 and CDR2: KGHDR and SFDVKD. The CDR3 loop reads CATSDFDISEQYF.

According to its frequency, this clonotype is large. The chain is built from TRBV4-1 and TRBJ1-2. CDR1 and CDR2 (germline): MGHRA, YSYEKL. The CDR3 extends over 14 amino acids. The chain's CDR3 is CASSQEQFNYGYTF.

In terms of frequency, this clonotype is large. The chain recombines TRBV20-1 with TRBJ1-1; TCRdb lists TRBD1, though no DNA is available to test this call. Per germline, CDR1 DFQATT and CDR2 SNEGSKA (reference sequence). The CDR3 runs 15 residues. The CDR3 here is CSANPWTEVVSEAFF.

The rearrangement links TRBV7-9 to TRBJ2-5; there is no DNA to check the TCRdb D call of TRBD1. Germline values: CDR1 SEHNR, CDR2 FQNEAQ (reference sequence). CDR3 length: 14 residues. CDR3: CASSYLRDTETQYF.

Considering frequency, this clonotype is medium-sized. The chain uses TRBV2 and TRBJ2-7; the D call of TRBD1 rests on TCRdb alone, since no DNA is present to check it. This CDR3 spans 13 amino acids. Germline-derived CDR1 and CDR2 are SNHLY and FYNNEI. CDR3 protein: CASTRSDSYEQYF.

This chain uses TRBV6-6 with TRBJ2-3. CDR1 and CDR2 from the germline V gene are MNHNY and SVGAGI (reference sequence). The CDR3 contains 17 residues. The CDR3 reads CASSYSVGLARTDTQYF.

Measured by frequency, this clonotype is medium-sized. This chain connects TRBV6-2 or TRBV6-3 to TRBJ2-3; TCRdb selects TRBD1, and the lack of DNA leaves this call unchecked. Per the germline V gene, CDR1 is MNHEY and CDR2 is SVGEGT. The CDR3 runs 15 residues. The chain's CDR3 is CASSGTGSSTDTQYF.

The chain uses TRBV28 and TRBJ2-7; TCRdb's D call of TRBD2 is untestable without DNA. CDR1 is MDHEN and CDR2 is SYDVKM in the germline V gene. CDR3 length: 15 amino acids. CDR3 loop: CASSLLGESSYEQYF.

CDR3: CASSLDWRTYEQYF. The rearrangement uses TRBV7-8 and TRBJ2-7. Germline assignment: CDR1 SGHVS and CDR2 FQNEAQ. The CDR3 consists of 14 residues.

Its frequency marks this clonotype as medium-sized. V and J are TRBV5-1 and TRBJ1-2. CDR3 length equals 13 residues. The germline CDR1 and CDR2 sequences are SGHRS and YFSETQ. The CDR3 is CASSPNPRDGYTF.

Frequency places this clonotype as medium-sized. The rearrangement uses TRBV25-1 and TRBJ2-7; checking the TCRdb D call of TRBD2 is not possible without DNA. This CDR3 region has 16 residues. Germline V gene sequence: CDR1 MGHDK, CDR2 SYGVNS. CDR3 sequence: CASSDGGRAAVYEQYF.

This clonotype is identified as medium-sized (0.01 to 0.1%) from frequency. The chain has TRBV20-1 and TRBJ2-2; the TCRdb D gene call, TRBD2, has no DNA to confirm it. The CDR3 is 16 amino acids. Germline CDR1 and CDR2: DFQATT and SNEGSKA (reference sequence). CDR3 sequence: CSARDLRGASTGELFF.

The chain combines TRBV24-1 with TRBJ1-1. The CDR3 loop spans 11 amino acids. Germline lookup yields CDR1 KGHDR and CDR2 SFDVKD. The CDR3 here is CATSAGAEAFF.

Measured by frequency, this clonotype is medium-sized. The CDR3 loop reads CASSEAGWGYEQYF. This sequence joins TRBV2 and TRBJ2-7; the D call from TCRdb, TRBD1, cannot be confirmed without DNA. Per the germline V gene, CDR1 is SNHLY and CDR2 is FYNNEI. This CDR3 contains 14 residues.

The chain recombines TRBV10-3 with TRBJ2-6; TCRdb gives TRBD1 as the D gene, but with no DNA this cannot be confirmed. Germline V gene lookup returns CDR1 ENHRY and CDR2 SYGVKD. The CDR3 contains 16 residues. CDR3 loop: CAISDTGSSGANVLTF.

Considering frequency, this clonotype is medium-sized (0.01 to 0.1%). The CDR3 reads CASSLTGLTRETQYF. J is TRBJ2-5 and V is TRBV7-2; the D gene TCRdb calls, TRBD1, cannot be checked with no DNA. The germline gives CDR1 SGHTA, CDR2 FQGNSA. This CDR3 comprises 15 residues. The full variable domain, its missing parts supplied by reference TRBV7-2 and TRBJ2-5, is GAGVSQSPSNKVTEKGKDVELRCDPISGHTALYWYRQSLGQGLEFLIYFQGNSAPDKSGLPSDRFSAERTGGSVSTLTIQRTQQEDSAVYLCASSLTGLTRETQYFGPGTRLLVL.

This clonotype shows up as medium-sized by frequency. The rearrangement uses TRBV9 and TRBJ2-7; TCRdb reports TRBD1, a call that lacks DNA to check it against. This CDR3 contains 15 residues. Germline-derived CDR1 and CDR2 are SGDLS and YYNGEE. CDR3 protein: CASSTGTGGFDEQYF.